The clone carrying this T cell receptor beta chain was counted a few times. The antigen is not known. Germline loops: CDR1 SNHLY, CDR2 FYNNEI. V dropped 4 bases and J dropped 5; count of bases not matched to a gene: 10. This CDR3 contains 16 residues. Time point defined: week 47, end of study. In the vaccine, a single dose held 300 ug of the mutant IDH1 20-mer peptide, along with topical imiquimod. The data belong to a study of a mutant IDH1 vaccine in newly diagnosed glioma. Produced via immunoSEQ multiplex PCR; TCRdb's table is partial and in-frame only. The sample has some 40,000 clones; roughly 71% are singletons.

This sequence was found in a middle-aged man with glioma. The rearrangement links TRBV2 to TRBJ2-7, with 11 nucleotides matching TRBD2. This specimen was PBMCs, taken from a glioma patient whose treatment included an IDH1 peptide vaccine. The CDR3 DNA sequence: TGTGCCAGCAGTGCTACCGGGACTAGCGGTCGTCACGAGCAGTACTTC. Translation gives CASSATGTSGRHEQYF.